These T cell receptor beta chains were read from a single sample in a study of T cells of healthy individuals. One entry per CDR3 protein, called by TCRdb with MiXCR from the 5' RACE reads. This table has around 100,000 distinct CDR3 sequences, around 17% appearing once. All receptors come from a human donor in good health. Both conserved end residues are part of each CDR3. The order of the fields is J gene, clone size, D gene, V gene, CDR3 DNA, CDR3 protein. D genes are given only for firm matches. Size is stated for part of the rows, as once, few or many counts, or as a class when the clone is expanded.

>TRBJ1-1|.|.|TRBV7-9
TGTGCCAGCAGCCAAGGGGGGGCTCGAGCTTTCTTT
CASSQGGARAFF
>TRBJ1-1|.|.|TRBV30
TGTGCCTGGAGTGTAGCGGAGAACACTGAAGCTTTCTTT
CAWSVAENTEAFF
>TRBJ1-2|few|.|TRBV20-1
TGCAGTGCTCCTCCGGGACCGTTCTATGGCTACACCTTC
CSAPPGPFYGYTF
>TRBJ2-2|.|TRBD2|TRBV6-5
TGTGCCAGCAGTTCCGGGACTAAGACCGGGGAGCTGTTTTTT
CASSSGTKTGELFF
>TRBJ2-3|many|TRBD1|TRBV20-1
TGCAGTGCTAGCCGGGACAGGGGGCGGGATACGCAGTATTTT
CSASRDRGRDTQYF
>TRBJ2-5|few|.|TRBV20-1
TGCAGTGCTGGAGACTCCAATCGTCAAATGACCCAGTACTTC
CSAGDSNRQMTQYF
>TRBJ1-5|.|.|TRBV2
TGTGCCAGCAGGGCGAGGACCAGGAGCAATCAGCCCCAGCATTTT
CASRARTRSNQPQHF
>TRBJ2-2|.|TRBD2|TRBV28
TGTGCCAGCAGTCCAGGGACTAGCAGCGGGGAGCTGTTTTTT
CASSPGTSSGELFF
>TRBJ1-4|few|TRBD1|TRBV28
TGTGCCGCCACAGGGGCGGCAACTAATGAAAAACTGTTTTTT
CAATGAATNEKLFF
>TRBJ1-4|few|TRBD1|TRBV3-1
TGTGCCAGCAGCCAAGAGAGCTCGGCAGGGGGGAATGAAAAACTGTTTTTT
CASSQESSAGGNEKLFF
>TRBJ2-3|.|TRBD2|TRBV4-3
TGCGCCAGCAGCCTCAATCCGGGACTAGCGGGCCCCGATACGCAGTATTTT
CASSLNPGLAGPDTQYF
>TRBJ1-1|.|.|TRBV7-9
TGTGCCAGCAGCTTGGAGGGGCCCAACACTGAAGCTTTCTTT
CASSLEGPNTEAFF
>TRBJ1-4|few|.|TRBV7-2
TGTGCCAGCTGCCCAGGGTTCTCTGAAAAACTGTTTTTT
CASCPGFSEKLFF
>TRBJ1-2|few|.|TRBV7-2
TGTGCCAGCAGCTTAGGACATATCGGCTACACCTTC
CASSLGHIGYTF
>TRBJ2-3|.|.|TRBV3-1
TGTGCCAGCAGCCAAGATCCCTCGGATACGCAGTATTTT
CASSQDPSDTQYF
>TRBJ2-1|.|.|TRBV2
TGTGCCAGCACCCCCGACAGGAACTCCTACAATGAGCAGTTCTTC
CASTPDRNSYNEQFF
>TRBJ1-2|.|.|TRBV24-1
TGTGCCACCAGTGTGACGGACAACTATGGCTACACCTTC
CATSVTDNYGYTF